This TCR beta chain was identified in a study of T cell responses to AZD1222 COVID-19 vaccine. General observations from the study: Among spike-specific TCRs, nearly half reportedly target unmutated variant regions. The breadth and depth of Spike-specific TCRs increased once two AZD1222 doses had been given. Baseline testing showed seropositivity in only a handful of AZD1222 recipients. Sampling captured repertoires only after the peak T cell response.

Germline loops: CDR1 SGHDT, CDR2 YYEEEE. The CDR3 has 13 residues. With 2 bases clipped from V and 6 bases from J, the junction kept 4 bases outside the gene matches. The repertoire was sequenced with immunoSEQ multiplex PCR; TCRdb's copy has only in-frame clones and lacks some. Found here are about 120,000 clones, 85% to 95% of them singletons; the top ten hold under 3.5%. Note on this clone: Its antigen is still unknown.

The chain recombines TRBV5-6 with TRBJ1-1; 7 bases match TRBD1. The clonotype originates from an adult in good health. Sequences were derived from peripheral blood, sampled on day 0 of AZD1222 vaccination. CDR3 bases: TGTGCCAGCAGCTTCCAGACAGGGTCTGAAGCTTTCTTT. It is translated as CASSFQTGSEAFF.